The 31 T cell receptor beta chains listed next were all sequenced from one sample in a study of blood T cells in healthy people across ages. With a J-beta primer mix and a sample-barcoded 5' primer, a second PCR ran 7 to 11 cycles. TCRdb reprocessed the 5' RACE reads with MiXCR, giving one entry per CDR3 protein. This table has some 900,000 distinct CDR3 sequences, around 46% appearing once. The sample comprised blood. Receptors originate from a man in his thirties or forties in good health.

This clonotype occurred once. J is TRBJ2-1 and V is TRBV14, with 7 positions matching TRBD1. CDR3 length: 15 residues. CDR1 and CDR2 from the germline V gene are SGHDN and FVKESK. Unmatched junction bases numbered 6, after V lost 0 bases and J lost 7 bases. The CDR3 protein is CASSQETGNRNEQFF. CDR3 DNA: TGTGCCAGCAGCCAAGAGACAGGGAATCGGAATGAGCAGTTCTTC.

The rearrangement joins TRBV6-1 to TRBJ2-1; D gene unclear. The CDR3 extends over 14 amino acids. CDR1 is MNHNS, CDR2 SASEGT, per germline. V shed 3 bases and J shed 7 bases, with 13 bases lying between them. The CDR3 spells CASSDVGLVNEQFF. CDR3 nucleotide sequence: TGTGCCAGCAGTGATGTCGGCTTGGTGAATGAGCAGTTCTTC.

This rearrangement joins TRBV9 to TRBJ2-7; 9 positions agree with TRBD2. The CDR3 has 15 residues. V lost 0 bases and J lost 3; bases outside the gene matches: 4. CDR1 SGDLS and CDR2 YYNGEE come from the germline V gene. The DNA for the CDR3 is TGTGCCAGCAGCGTAGATAGCGGGGGATACTACGAGCAGTACTTC. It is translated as CASSVDSGGYYEQYF.

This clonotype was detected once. The DNA of the CDR3 is TGTGCCAGCAACTCGGGACAGGCCGCCCTGGAGCAGTACTTC. Translating it yields CASNSGQAALEQYF. V usage is TRBV6-2 or TRBV6-3 and J usage is TRBJ2-7, with TRBD1 matching 8 bases. The V and J ends lost 7 bases and 7 bases, in that order; junction bases with no gene match: 12. CDR1 and CDR2 from the germline V gene are MNHEY and SVGEGT. The CDR3 totals 14 residues.

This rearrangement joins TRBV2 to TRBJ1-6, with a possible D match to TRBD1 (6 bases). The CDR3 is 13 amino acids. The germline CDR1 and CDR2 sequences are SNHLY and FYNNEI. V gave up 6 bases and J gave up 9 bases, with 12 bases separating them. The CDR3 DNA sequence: TGTGCCAGCAGGAACAGGGACCTTTCACCCCTCCACTTT. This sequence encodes CASRNRDLSPLHF.

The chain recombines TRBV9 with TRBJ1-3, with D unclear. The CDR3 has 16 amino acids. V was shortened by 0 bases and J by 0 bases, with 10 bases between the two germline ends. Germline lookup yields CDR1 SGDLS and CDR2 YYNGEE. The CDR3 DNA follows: TGTGCCAGCAGCGTAGCCGCGGACTTCTCTGGAAACACCATATATTTT. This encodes CASSVAADFSGNTIYF. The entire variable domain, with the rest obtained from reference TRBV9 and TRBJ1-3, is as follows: DSGVTQTPKHLITATGQRVTLRCSPRSGDLSVYWYQQSLDQGLQFLIQYYNGEERAKGNILERFSAQQFPDLHSELNLSSLELGDSALYFCASSVAADFSGNTIYFGEGSWLTVV.

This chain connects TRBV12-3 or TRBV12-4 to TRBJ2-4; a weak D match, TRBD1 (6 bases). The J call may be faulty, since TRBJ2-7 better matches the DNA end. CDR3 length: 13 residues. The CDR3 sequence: CASSRGLDYEQYF. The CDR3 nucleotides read TGTGCCAGCAGTAGGGGGTTGGACTACGAGCAGTACTTC.

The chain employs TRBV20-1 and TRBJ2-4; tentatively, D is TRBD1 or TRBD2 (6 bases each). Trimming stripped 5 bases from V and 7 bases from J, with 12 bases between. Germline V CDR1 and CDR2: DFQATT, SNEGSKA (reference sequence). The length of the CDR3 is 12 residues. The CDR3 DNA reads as TGCAGTGCTCCAGGGGAGGCGAACATTCAGTACTTC. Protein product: CSAPGEANIQYF.

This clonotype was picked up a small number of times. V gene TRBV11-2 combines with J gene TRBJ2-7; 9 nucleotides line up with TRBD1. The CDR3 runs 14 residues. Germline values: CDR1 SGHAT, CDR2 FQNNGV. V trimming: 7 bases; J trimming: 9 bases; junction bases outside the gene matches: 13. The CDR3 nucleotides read TGTGCCAGCACCCCCGGGACAGGGACGTCGGGGCAGTACTTC. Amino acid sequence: CASTPGTGTSGQYF.

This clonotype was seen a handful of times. CDR3 in amino acids: CATKILGGERHTGELFF. As DNA, the CDR3 is TGTGCCACCAAGATTCTCGGGGGGGAACGCCACACCGGGGAGCTGTTTTTT. This rearrangement joins TRBV6-2 or TRBV6-3 to TRBJ2-2; 8 bases agree with TRBD2. CDR3 size: 17 residues. Germline V gives CDR1 MNHEY, CDR2 SVGEGT. V was pared by 10 bases and J by 3 bases, with 16 bases of the junction left unmatched.

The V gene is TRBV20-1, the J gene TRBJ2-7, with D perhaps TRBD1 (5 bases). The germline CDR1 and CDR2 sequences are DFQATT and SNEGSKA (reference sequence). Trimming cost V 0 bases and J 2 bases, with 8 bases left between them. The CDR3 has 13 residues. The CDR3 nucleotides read TGCAGTGCTAGAGACCCAGGGCCCTACGAGCAGTACTTC. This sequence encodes CSARDPGPYEQYF.

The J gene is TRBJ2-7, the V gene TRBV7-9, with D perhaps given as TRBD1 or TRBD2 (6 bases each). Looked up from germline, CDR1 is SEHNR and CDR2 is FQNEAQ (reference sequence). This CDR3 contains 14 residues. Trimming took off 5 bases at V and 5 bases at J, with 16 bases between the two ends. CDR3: CASSESGAGNEQYF. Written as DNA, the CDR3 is TGTGCCAGCAGCGAATCGGGGGCTGGCAACGAGCAGTACTTC.

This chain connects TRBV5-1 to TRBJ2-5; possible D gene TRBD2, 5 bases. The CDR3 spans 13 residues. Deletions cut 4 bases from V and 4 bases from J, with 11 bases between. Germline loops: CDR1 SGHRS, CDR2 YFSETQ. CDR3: CASSPGVGETQYF. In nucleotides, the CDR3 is TGCGCCAGCAGCCCCGGGGTCGGAGAGACCCAGTACTTC.

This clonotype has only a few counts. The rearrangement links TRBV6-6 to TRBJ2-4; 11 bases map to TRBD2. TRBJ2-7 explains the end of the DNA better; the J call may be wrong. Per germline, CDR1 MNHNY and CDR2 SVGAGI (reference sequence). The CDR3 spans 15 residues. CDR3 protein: CASSSGLAGISEQYF. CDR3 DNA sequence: TGTGCCAGCAGTTCTGGACTAGCGGGCATATCCGAGCAGTACTTC.

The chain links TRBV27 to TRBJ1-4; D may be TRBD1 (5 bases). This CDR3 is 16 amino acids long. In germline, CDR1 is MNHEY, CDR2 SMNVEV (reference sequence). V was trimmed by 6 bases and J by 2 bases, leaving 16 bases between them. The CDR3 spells CASSDSRESTNEKLFF. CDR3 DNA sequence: TGTGCCAGCAGCGATTCCAGGGAATCGACTAATGAAAAACTGTTTTTT.

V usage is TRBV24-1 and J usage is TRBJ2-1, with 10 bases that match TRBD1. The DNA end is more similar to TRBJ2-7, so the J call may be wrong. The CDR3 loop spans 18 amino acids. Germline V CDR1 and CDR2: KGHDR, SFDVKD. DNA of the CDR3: TGTGCCACCAGTGAGAGAATCCTCCGGGACAGGGGCTACAATGAGCAGTACTTC. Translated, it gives CATSERILRDRGYNEQYF.

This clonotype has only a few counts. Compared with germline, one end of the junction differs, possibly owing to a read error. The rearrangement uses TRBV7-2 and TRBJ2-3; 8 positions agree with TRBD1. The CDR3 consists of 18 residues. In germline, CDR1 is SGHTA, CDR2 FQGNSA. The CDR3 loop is CASSLVSGGAAGTGTQYF. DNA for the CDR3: TGTGCCAGCAGCTTAGTTTCAGGGGGCGCCGCTGGCACAGGTACGCAGTATTTT.

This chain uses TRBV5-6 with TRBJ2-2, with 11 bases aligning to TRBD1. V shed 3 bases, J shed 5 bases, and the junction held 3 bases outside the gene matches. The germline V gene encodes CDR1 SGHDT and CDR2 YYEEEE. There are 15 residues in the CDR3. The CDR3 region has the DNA TGTGCCAGCAGCTACTGGGACAGGGGGACCGGGGAGCTGTTTTTT. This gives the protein CASSYWDRGTGELFF. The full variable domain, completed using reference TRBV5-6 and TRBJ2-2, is DAGVTQSPTHLIKTRGQQVTLRCSPKSGHDTVSWYQQALGQGPQFIFQYYEEEERQRGNFPDRFSGHQFPNYSSELNVNALLLGDSALYLCASSYWDRGTGELFFGEGSRLTVL.

DNA of the CDR3: TGTGCCAGCAGCCAAGATCGCGGCAGACCCTACGAGCAGTACTTC. This gives the protein CASSQDRGRPYEQYF. The chain has TRBV3-1 and TRBJ2-7; D remains ambiguous. Trimming pared 0 bases from V and 2 bases from J, leaving 11 bases between. The CDR3 consists of 15 residues. Per germline, CDR1 LGHDT and CDR2 YNNKEL (reference sequence).

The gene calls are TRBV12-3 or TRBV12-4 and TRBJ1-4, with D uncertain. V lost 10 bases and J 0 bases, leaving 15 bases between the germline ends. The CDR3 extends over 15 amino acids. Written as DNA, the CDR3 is TGTGCCAACACCCGGTCAGGCTCAACTAATGAAAAACTGTTTTTT. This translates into CANTRSGSTNEKLFF.

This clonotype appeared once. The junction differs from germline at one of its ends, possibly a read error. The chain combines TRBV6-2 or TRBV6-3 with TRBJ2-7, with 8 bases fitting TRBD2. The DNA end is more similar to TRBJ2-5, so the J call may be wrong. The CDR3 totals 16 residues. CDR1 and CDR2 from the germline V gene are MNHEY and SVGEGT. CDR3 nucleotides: TGTGGCAGCAGTCTGAATGCCGGGACTAGGGTGGAGACCCAGTACTTC. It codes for CGSSLNAGTRVETQYF.

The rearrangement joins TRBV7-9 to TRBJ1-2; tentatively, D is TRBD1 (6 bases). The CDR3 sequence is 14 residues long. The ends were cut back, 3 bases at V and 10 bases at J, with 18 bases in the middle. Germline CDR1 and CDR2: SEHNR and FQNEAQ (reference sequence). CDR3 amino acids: CASSLGDFGGDYTF. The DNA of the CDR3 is TGTGCCAGCAGCTTGGGGGACTTCGGGGGCGACTACACCTTC.

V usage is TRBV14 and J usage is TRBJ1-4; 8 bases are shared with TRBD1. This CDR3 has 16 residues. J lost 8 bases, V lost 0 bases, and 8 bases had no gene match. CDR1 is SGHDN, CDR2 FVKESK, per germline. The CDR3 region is CASSQDQTGVEEKLFF. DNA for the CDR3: TGTGCCAGCAGCCAAGATCAGACAGGGGTGGAAGAAAAACTGTTTTTT.

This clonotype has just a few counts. CDR3 region: CASSLSPGNQPQHF. The CDR3 DNA follows: TGCGCCAGCAGCTTGAGCCCCGGCAATCAGCCCCAGCATTTT. This rearrangement joins TRBV5-1 to TRBJ1-5; D uncertain. The CDR3 spans 14 residues. The V end was cut by 1 base, the J end by 2 bases, with 7 bases between. Germline assignment: CDR1 SGHRS and CDR2 YFSETQ. The whole variable domain, filled in from reference TRBV5-1 and TRBJ1-5, reads KAGVTQTPRYLIKTRGQQVTLSCSPISGHRSVSWYQQTPGQGLQFLFEYFSETQRNKGNFPGRFSGRQFSNSRSEMNVSTLELGDSALYLCASSLSPGNQPQHFGDGTRLSIL.

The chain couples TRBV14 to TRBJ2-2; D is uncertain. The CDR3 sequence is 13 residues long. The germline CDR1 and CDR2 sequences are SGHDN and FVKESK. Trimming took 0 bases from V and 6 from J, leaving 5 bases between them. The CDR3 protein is CASSQERSGELFF. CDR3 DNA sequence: TGTGCCAGCAGCCAAGAGAGGTCCGGGGAGCTGTTTTTT. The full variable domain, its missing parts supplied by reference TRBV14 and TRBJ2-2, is EAGVTQFPSHSVIEKGQTVTLRCDPISGHDNLYWYRRVMGKEIKFLLHFVKESKQDESGMPNNRFLAERTGGTYSTLKVQPAELEDSGVYFCASSQERSGELFFGEGSRLTVL.

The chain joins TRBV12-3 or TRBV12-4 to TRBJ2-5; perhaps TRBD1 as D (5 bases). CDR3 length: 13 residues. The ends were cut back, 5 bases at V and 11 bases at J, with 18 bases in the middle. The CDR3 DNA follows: TGTGCCAGCAGTGTACTCCAGGGTGAGCAGCAGTACTTC. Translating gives CASSVLQGEQQYF.

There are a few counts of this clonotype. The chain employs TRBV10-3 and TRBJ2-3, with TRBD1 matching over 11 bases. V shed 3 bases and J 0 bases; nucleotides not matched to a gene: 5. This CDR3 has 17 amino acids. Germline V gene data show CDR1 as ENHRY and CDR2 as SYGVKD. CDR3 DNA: TGTGCCATCAGTGATAGAGGACAGGGGGCGAGCACAGATACGCAGTATTTT. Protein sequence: CAISDRGQGASTDTQYF.

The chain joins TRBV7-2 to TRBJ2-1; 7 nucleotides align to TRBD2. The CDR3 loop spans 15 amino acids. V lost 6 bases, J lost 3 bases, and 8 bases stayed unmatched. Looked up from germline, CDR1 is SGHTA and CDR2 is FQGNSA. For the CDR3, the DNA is TGTGCCAGCAGGCCGAGCGGGGCCTACTACAATGAGCAGTTCTTC. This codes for CASRPSGAYYNEQFF.

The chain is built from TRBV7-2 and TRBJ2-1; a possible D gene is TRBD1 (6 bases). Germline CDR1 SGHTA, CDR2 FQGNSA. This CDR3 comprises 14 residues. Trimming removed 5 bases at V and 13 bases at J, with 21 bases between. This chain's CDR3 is CASSLSTGGETQFF. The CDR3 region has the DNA TGTGCCAGCAGCCTGTCGACAGGTGGCGAGACCCAGTTCTTC.

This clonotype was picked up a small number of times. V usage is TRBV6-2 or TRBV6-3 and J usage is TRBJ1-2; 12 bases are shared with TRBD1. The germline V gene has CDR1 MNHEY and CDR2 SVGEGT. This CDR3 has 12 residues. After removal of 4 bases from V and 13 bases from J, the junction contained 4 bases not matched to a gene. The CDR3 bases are TGTGCCAGCAGTTGGGGGACAGGGGGCATCACCTTC. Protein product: CASSWGTGGITF.

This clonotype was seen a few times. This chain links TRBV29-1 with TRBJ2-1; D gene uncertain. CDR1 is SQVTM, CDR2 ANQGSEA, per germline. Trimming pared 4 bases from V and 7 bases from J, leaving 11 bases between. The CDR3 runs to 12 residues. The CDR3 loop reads CSVGGGVNEQFF. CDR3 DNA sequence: TGCAGCGTTGGTGGTGGTGTAAATGAGCAGTTCTTC.